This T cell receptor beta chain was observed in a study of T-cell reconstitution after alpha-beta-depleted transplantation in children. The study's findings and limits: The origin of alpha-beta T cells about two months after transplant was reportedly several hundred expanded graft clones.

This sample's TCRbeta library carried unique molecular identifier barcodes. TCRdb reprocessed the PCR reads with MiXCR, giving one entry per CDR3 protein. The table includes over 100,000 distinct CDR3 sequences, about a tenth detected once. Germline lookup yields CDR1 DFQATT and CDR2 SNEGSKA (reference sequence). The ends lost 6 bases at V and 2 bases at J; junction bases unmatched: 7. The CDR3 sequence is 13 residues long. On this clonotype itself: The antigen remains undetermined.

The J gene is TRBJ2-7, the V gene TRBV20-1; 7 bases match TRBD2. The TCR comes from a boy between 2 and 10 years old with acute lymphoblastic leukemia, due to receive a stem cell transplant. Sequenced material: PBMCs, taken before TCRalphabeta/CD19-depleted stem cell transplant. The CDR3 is CSARTSSTYEQYF. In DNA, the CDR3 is TGCAGTGCACGGACTAGTTCGACCTACGAGCAGTACTTC.